Shown below are 27 T cell receptor beta chains from a single sample sequenced in a study of blood T cells in healthy people across ages. Combining a sample-barcoded 5' primer with a J-beta primer mix, a second PCR ran for 7 to 11 cycles. Using its own MiXCR run on the 5' RACE reads, TCRdb lists one record per CDR3 protein. This sample yields fewer than 800,000 distinct CDR3 sequences, of which 20% to 25% are seen a single time; 9.4% belongs to the top ten. These data are also associated with another study on T cells of mothers and their children.

Sequences were obtained from blood. The source of these receptors is a boy younger than 18 in good health.

The chain employs TRBV7-3 and TRBJ2-1, with 9 bases matching TRBD2. With V trimmed by 0 bases and J by 12 bases, 15 bases remained unmatched. The CDR3 covers 17 residues. Germline V gene data show CDR1 as SGHTA and CDR2 as FQGTGA. CDR3 amino acids: CASSLTLETSGSEGQFF. CDR3 coding DNA: TGTGCCAGCAGCTTAACGCTGGAGACTAGCGGCTCCGAGGGGCAGTTCTTC.

The V and J genes are TRBV5-1 and TRBJ2-6, with D perhaps being TRBD1 or TRBD2 (5 bases each). The V and J ends lost 4 bases and 0 bases respectively, with 8 bases between them. Germline V gene data show CDR1 as SGHRS and CDR2 as YFSETQ. This CDR3 has 15 amino acids. The DNA of the CDR3 is TGCGCCAGCAGCGGGGACGGCTCTGGGGCCAACGTCCTGACTTTC. Translating gives CASSGDGSGANVLTF.

The chain couples TRBV2 to TRBJ2-2; 7 bases match TRBD2. This CDR3 has 14 residues. In germline, CDR1 is SNHLY, CDR2 FYNNEI. Trimming at V came to 6 bases and at J to 4 bases, leaving 5 bases not matched to a gene. For the CDR3, the DNA is TGTGCCAGCAGACCGGGAGGTGTCACCGGGGAGCTGTTTTTT. Its protein is CASRPGGVTGELFF.

This clonotype was observed a single time. The conserved closing phenylalanine or tryptophan is absent in this CDR3, likely reflecting a read error. The chain links TRBV6-6 to TRBJ1-3, with D unclear. V shed 6 bases and J shed 0 bases, with 12 bases lying between them. The CDR3 runs to 15 residues. From germline, CDR1 is MNHNY and CDR2 SVGAGI (reference sequence). CDR3 nucleotides: TGTGCCAGCAGCCCTGACCTAGTCTCTGGAAACACCATATATTCT. Translating gives CASSPDLVSGNTIYS.

This clonotype was detected a few times. V gene TRBV29-1 combines with J gene TRBJ1-4; 7 bases align to TRBD1. The CDR3 extends over 13 amino acids. Germline V lookup: CDR1 SQVTM, CDR2 ANQGSEA. Trimming cost V 5 bases and J 6 bases; bases outside gene matches: 6. The CDR3 sequence is CSVLDRDYEKLFF. The CDR3 region has the DNA TGCAGCGTTCTCGACAGGGACTATGAAAAACTGTTTTTT.

The J gene is TRBJ1-2, the V gene TRBV7-2; no clear D. V dropped 5 bases and J dropped 2 bases, with 12 bases sitting between them. Germline values: CDR1 SGHTA, CDR2 FQGNSA. There are 14 residues in the CDR3. CDR3 amino acids: CASSPIPGNYGYTF. CDR3 in DNA: TGTGCCAGCAGCCCCATACCGGGGAACTATGGCTACACCTTC. The full variable domain, rest sourced from reference TRBV7-2 and TRBJ1-2, is GAGVSQSPSNKVTEKGKDVELRCDPISGHTALYWYRQSLGQGLEFLIYFQGNSAPDKSGLPSDRFSAERTGGSVSTLTIQRTQQEDSAVYLCASSPIPGNYGYTFGSGTRLTVV.

The chain employs TRBV5-1 and TRBJ2-7, with D uncertain. There are 13 residues in the CDR3. Germline CDR1 and CDR2: SGHRS and YFSETQ. Trimming cost V 4 bases and J 6 bases, with 14 bases left between them. The CDR3: CASSPSNPTEQYF. CDR3 nucleotides: TGCGCCAGCAGCCCCTCCAACCCCACCGAGCAGTACTTC.

The chain is built from TRBV7-2 and TRBJ2-1, with 7 bases identical to TRBD1. This CDR3 comprises 14 residues. The V and J ends lost 5 bases and 9 bases, in that order; junction bases with no gene match: 10. Germline values: CDR1 SGHTA, CDR2 FQGNSA. Written as DNA, the CDR3 is TGTGCCAGCAGCGCCACCCCCGGGGACAGTGAGCAGTTCTTC. Translation gives CASSATPGDSEQFF.

This clonotype occurred a few times. This chain joins TRBV28 and TRBJ2-5; TRBD2 matches at 8 bases. The J call is in doubt because the DNA end fits TRBJ2-7 better. The CDR3 is made up of 15 amino acids. CDR1 and CDR2 (germline): MDHEN, SYDVKM. DNA for the CDR3: TGTGCCAGCAGAGCATCTAGCGGGCTCTCCTACGAGCAGTACTTC. Its protein product is CASRASSGLSYEQYF.

This clonotype came up a few times. CDR3 residues: CASSPGTAPYEQYF. The CDR3 bases are TGTGCCAGCAGCCCCGGGACTGCCCCCTACGAGCAGTACTTC. V gene TRBV6-6 combines with J gene TRBJ2-7; TRBD2 might be the D (6 bases). The ends were cut back, 6 bases at V and 2 bases at J, with 14 bases in the middle. The length of the CDR3 is 14 residues. Germline V gives CDR1 MNHNY, CDR2 SVGAGI (reference sequence).

The genes are TRBV4-1 and TRBJ2-3; unclear D gene. This CDR3 spans 15 amino acids. V lost 1 base to trimming and J lost 2 bases, with 10 bases between them. CDR1 is MGHRA, CDR2 YSYEKL, per germline. CDR3: CASSQAGYTTDTQYF. The CDR3 DNA sequence: TGCGCCAGCAGCCAAGCGGGCTACACCACAGATACGCAGTATTTT.

The V call is TRBV6-6, the J call TRBJ2-5; unclear D gene. Germline V gives CDR1 MNHNY, CDR2 SVGAGI (reference sequence). Trimming shortened V by 4 bases and J by 4 bases, and 16 bases separated the two germline ends. This CDR3 comprises 15 residues. The CDR3 protein is CASSFVIEALETQYF. The CDR3 DNA is TGTGCCAGCAGTTTTGTTATCGAGGCTTTAGAGACCCAGTACTTC.

This clonotype was picked up a small number of times. The CDR3 DNA is TGTGCCAGCAGTGAAGAGGGGACTAGCGTAGGCCAAGAGACCCAGTACTTC. This codes for CASSEEGTSVGQETQYF. The rearrangement links TRBV2 to TRBJ2-5, with 10 bases identical to TRBD2. The germline V gene encodes CDR1 SNHLY and CDR2 FYNNEI. Trimming took 1 base from V and 1 from J; bases not matched to a gene: 6. The CDR3 totals 17 residues.

This sequence joins TRBV13 and TRBJ2-7; 14 bases are a match to TRBD2. The CDR3 spans 18 residues. Germline V gene lookup returns CDR1 PRHDT and CDR2 FYEKMQ (reference sequence). V shed 5 bases and J 2 bases; nucleotides not matched to a gene: 11. The CDR3 DNA is TGTGCCAGCAGCACCCGACTAGCGGGGGGGATGTCTCCCTACGAGCAGTACTTC. It encodes CASSTRLAGGMSPYEQYF. Complete variable domain (other parts from reference TRBV13 and TRBJ2-7): AAGVIQSPRHLIKEKRETATLKCYPIPRHDTVYWYQQGPGQDPQFLISFYEKMQSDKGSIPDRFSAQQFSDYHSELNMSSLELGDSALYFCASSTRLAGGMSPYEQYFGPGTRLTVT.

This clonotype was seen a few times. The rearrangement uses TRBV2 and TRBJ2-5; 9 bases fit TRBD2. Germline CDR1 SNHLY, CDR2 FYNNEI. The CDR3 consists of 12 residues. With V trimmed by 11 bases and J by 5 bases, 6 bases remained unmatched. The CDR3 DNA reads TGTGCCGGGGGACTAGCTGAGGAGACCCAGTACTTC. This translates into CAGGLAEETQYF.

This clonotype showed up just a few times. The chain uses TRBV7-2 and TRBJ1-6, with D unclear. The CDR3 extends over 15 amino acids. With 7 bases removed from V and 9 bases from J, the gap between germline ends came to 19 bases. Germline V gene data show CDR1 as SGHTA and CDR2 as FQGNSA. CDR3 loop: CASTSRRGRVSPLHF. In nucleotides, the CDR3 is TGTGCCAGCACCTCCCGCCGGGGTAGGGTTTCACCCCTCCACTTT. Drawing the rest from reference TRBV7-2 and TRBJ1-6, the complete variable domain is GAGVSQSPSNKVTEKGKDVELRCDPISGHTALYWYRQSLGQGLEFLIYFQGNSAPDKSGLPSDRFSAERTGGSVSTLTIQRTQQEDSAVYLCASTSRRGRVSPLHFGNGTRLTVT.

Only a few counts were recorded for this clonotype. The CDR3 DNA reads as TGTGCCAGTAGTATTGAGACAGCTTACGAGCAGTACTTC. It specifies CASSIETAYEQYF. The chain couples TRBV19 to TRBJ2-7, with a weak D call TRBD1 (5 bases). V dropped 3 bases and J dropped 4 bases, with 10 bases sitting between them. Germline CDR1 and CDR2: LNHDA and SQIVND (reference sequence). This CDR3 is built from 13 residues. The full variable domain, completed using reference TRBV19 and TRBJ2-7, is DGGITQSPKYLFRKEGQNVTLSCEQNLNHDAMYWYRQDPGQGLRLIYYSQIVNDFQKGDIAEGYSVSREKKESFPLTVTSAQKNPTAFYLCASSIETAYEQYFGPGTRLTVT.

The table lists this clonotype with a few counts. The chain has TRBV5-6 and TRBJ1-4, with no clear D. Per the germline V gene, CDR1 is SGHDT and CDR2 is YYEEEE. The CDR3 totals 15 residues. V was trimmed by 4 bases and J by 2 bases, leaving 12 bases between them. CDR3 nucleotides: TGTGCCAGCAGCCTGTTCGGGCCCACTAATGAAAAACTGTTTTTT. Translated: CASSLFGPTNEKLFF. Filled out from reference TRBV5-6 and TRBJ1-4, the complete variable domain reads DAGVTQSPTHLIKTRGQQVTLRCSPKSGHDTVSWYQQALGQGPQFIFQYYEEEERQRGNFPDRFSGHQFPNYSSELNVNALLLGDSALYLCASSLFGPTNEKLFFGSGTQLSVL.

Regarding this clonotype: The junction differs from germline at one of its ends, possibly a read error. DNA of the CDR3: TGTGCCAGCAGCTTAGCGGGTGGGTACGAGCAGTGCTTC. Its translation: CASSLAGGYEQCF. V usage is TRBV7-2 and J usage is TRBJ2-5; D call uncertain. CDR1 and CDR2 from the germline V gene are SGHTA and FQGNSA. CDR3 size: 13 residues.

This chain links TRBV28 with TRBJ2-7, with 13 bases that match TRBD2. Germline assignment: CDR1 MDHEN and CDR2 SYDVKM. The CDR3 is made up of 16 amino acids. Trimming removed 7 bases from V and 4 bases from J; junction bases left unmatched: 10. The CDR3 reads CASTKLAGGPRYEQYF. CDR3 in DNA: TGTGCCAGCACTAAACTAGCGGGAGGGCCGAGGTACGAGCAGTACTTC.

A few counts support this clonotype. The chain couples TRBV11-2 to TRBJ1-1, with a possible D match to TRBD1 (5 bases). The CDR3 is 17 residues long. The V and J ends lost 1 base and 3 bases respectively, with 18 bases between them. Germline assignment: CDR1 SGHAT and CDR2 FQNNGV. CDR3 sequence (DNA): TGTGCCAGCAGCTTAGGGTCCAGGGAGGTCGGGGACACTGAAGCTTTCTTT. Protein: CASSLGSREVGDTEAFF.

The rearrangement joins TRBV28 to TRBJ2-2; D not resolved. CDR3 length: 13 residues. CDR1 and CDR2 (germline): MDHEN, SYDVKM. V lost 8 bases and J lost 6, with 13 bases in between. The DNA for the CDR3 is TGTGCCAGCCGTCCGGTTCGCCCCGGGGAGCTGTTTTTT. Protein: CASRPVRPGELFF.

The rearrangement uses TRBV7-9 and TRBJ2-5; TRBD1 matches 7 bases. V gave up 3 bases and J gave up 6 bases; unmatched junction bases: 10. The CDR3 consists of 15 residues. Germline values: CDR1 SEHNR, CDR2 FQNEAQ (reference sequence). For the CDR3, the DNA is TGTGCCAGCAGCTTCACCGGGACAGTCCTAAAGACCCAGTACTTC. Protein: CASSFTGTVLKTQYF.

The chain carries TRBV12-3 or TRBV12-4 and TRBJ1-2; the D gene is possibly TRBD1 (5 bases). The V end lost 5 bases, the J end lost 4 bases, and 14 bases lay between the germline ends. There are 14 residues in the CDR3. CDR3 sequence: CASSQQGAFYGYTF. The CDR3 DNA sequence: TGTGCCAGCAGTCAGCAAGGGGCCTTCTATGGCTACACCTTC.

The table lists this clonotype with a few counts. The chain employs TRBV3-1 and TRBJ2-1; D is possibly TRBD1 (5 bases). The V end was cut by 4 bases, the J end by 6 bases, with 16 bases between. This CDR3 is 15 amino acids long. Germline V lookup: CDR1 LGHDT, CDR2 YNNKEL (reference sequence). The DNA for the CDR3 is TGTGCCAGCAGCCCGGAATTAGACAGACTCAATGAGCAGTTCTTC. This gives the protein CASSPELDRLNEQFF.

V and J are TRBV11-3 and TRBJ2-1, with a weak D call TRBD2 (6 bases). Germline assignment: CDR1 SGHNT and CDR2 YENEEA. V gave up 3 bases and J gave up 4 bases, with 16 bases separating them. The CDR3 consists of 16 residues. The CDR3 is CASSLPTSPKYNEQFF. The CDR3 DNA follows: TGTGCCAGCAGCTTGCCCACTAGCCCCAAGTACAATGAGCAGTTCTTC.

This clonotype was counted only a few times. Compared with germline, one end of the junction differs, possibly owing to a read error. The chain couples TRBV5-1 to TRBJ2-7, with 8 nucleotides matching TRBD1. The CDR3 totals 14 residues. Germline assignment: CDR1 SGHRS and CDR2 YFSETQ. The CDR3 is CASSLGQGAREQYF. In nucleotides, the CDR3 is TGTGCCAGCAGTTTAGGGCAGGGGGCGCGGGAGCAGTACTTC.